The rows below give T cell receptor beta chains drawn from one sample of a study of blood T cell repertoires in COVID-19. Method: immunoSEQ multiplex PCR; TCRdb's copy keeps in-frame clones and lacks some. The data show some 300,000 clones, under 90% seen once. The sample comprised PBMCs or T cells enriched from blood (not recorded which). These receptors originate from a woman in her 40s who had recovered from COVID-19. CDR3s include the opening cysteine and the closing phenylalanine or tryptophan. D genes are given only for firm matches. The listing skips clone size in some rows; elsewhere it reads once, few, many or a size class.

d_gene	abundance	v_gene	j_gene	CDR3nt	CDR3aa
TRBD2	-	TRBV12-5	TRBJ2-1	TGTGCTAGTGGTTTCGGGGGGGGAGAGCAGTTCTTC	CASGFGGGEQFF
-	-	TRBV4-3	TRBJ2-7	TGCGCCAGCATCACCAACAGGGACGGCCCCTACGAGCAGTACTTC	CASITNRDGPYEQYF
TRBD2	-	TRBV27	TRBJ2-3	TGTGCCAGCAGTCCAATAGCGGGAGGGCTTTCAGATACGCAGTATTTT	CASSPIAGGLSDTQYF
TRBD2	-	TRBV7-2	TRBJ2-1	TGTGCCAGCAGCTTTTCTCTAGCGGGAGGTGAGCAGTTCTTC	CASSFSLAGGEQFF
-	-	TRBV7-9	TRBJ1-6	TGTGCCAGCAGCTTACCGTCCAGGGCCTCACCCCTCCACTTT	CASSLPSRASPLHF
-	-	TRBV19	TRBJ2-5	TGTGCCAGTAGTAGCCAGGGACAAGAGACCCAGTACTTC	CASSSQGQETQYF
TRBD1	-	TRBV2	TRBJ2-7	TGTGCCAGCAGATCGACAGGGCTCCACGAGCAGTACTTC	CASRSTGLHEQYF
TRBD2	-	TRBV7-3	TRBJ2-1	TGTGCCAGCAGCCCCCAACTAGCGGGAGGACGAAATGAGCAGTTCTTC	CASSPQLAGGRNEQFF
TRBD1	-	TRBV5-1	TRBJ2-2	TGCGCCAGCAGCAAGGACAGGGGATCCGGGGAGCTGTTTTTT	CASSKDRGSGELFF
TRBD2	-	TRBV7-6	TRBJ2-3	TGTGCCAGCAGCTTACAACTAGCGGCTAGCACAGATACGCAGTATTTT	CASSLQLAASTDTQYF
-	-	TRBV30	TRBJ1-1	TGTGCCTGGGAGAAGCGGGGGGCCGCTGAAGCTTTCTTT	CAWEKRGAAEAFF
-	-	TRBV5-1	TRBJ1-6	TGCGCCAGCAGCTCCGGACGGGGAAATTCACCCCTCCACTTT	CASSSGRGNSPLHF
-	once	TRBV19	TRBJ2-5	TGTGCCAGTAGTACTCTCAGACTAGGAGAGACCCAGTACTTC	CASSTLRLGETQYF
-	-	TRBV7-9	TRBJ2-7	TGTGCCAGCAGCCCTCTCCTAAACGAGCAGTACTTC	CASSPLLNEQYF
TRBD2	-	TRBV15	TRBJ2-7	TGTGCCACCAGCAGAGATGGACTAGCGGGCATCTACGAGCAGTACTTC	CATSRDGLAGIYEQYF
TRBD2	-	TRBV2	TRBJ2-4	TGTGCCAGCAGTGCGTTTTGGCTAGCGGGGGATATAGCCAAAAACATTCAGTACTTC	CASSAFWLAGDIAKNIQYF
-	-	TRBV6-5	TRBJ1-3	TGTGCCAGCAGGATGCAGGGTTCTGGAAACACCATATATTTT	CASRMQGSGNTIYF
-	-	TRBV30	TRBJ1-5	TGTGCCTGGAGTCGGGGGTTCAATCAGCCCCAGCATTTT	CAWSRGFNQPQHF
TRBD1	-	TRBV5-3	TRBJ1-1	TGTGCCAGAAGCTACTCGAACGAGGACAGGTTTAGGACTGAAGCTTTCTTT	CARSYSNEDRFRTEAFF
-	-	TRBV5-1	TRBJ1-4	TGCGCCAGCAGGACAGGCTTAACTAATGAAAAACTGTTTTTT	CASRTGLTNEKLFF
TRBD1	few	TRBV7-9	TRBJ2-1	TGTGCCAGCAGCGCCCGGACAGGCCTGGGGAATGAGCAGTTCTTC	CASSARTGLGNEQFF
-	few	TRBV6-2/TRBV6-3	TRBJ1-4	TGTGCCAGCAGTCTTGACAGTCTCGGTGAAAAACTGTTTTTT	CASSLDSLGEKLFF
TRBD2	-	TRBV19	TRBJ2-2	TGTGCCAGTAGTATAACTAGCGGGAGAGTGGGCGGGGAGCTGTTTTTT	CASSITSGRVGGELFF
TRBD2	-	TRBV5-1	TRBJ2-5	TGCGCCAGCAGTTCCGTAGCGGGAGTCGGGGAGACCCAGTACTTC	CASSSVAGVGETQYF
TRBD1	-	TRBV9	TRBJ1-2	TGTGCCAGCAGCCTCCGGGACAGGGGAGTCTATGGCTACACCTTC	CASSLRDRGVYGYTF
-	-	TRBV11-2	TRBJ1-2	TGTGCCAGCAGCAGGTGGGGCCAATTTAACTATGGCTACACCTTC	CASSRWGQFNYGYTF
TRBD1	-	TRBV18	TRBJ1-2	TGTGCCAGCTCACAAGGACAGGTCCAGGGAGATGGCTACACCTTC	CASSQGQVQGDGYTF
TRBD2	-	TRBV7-9	TRBJ2-1	TGTGCCAGCAGCTTAGAATCCCTAGCGGGAGTTGGTGAGCAGTTCTTC	CASSLESLAGVGEQFF
TRBD1	-	TRBV5-5	TRBJ2-7	TGTGCCAGCAGCAAGGACAGGAGCTCCTACGAGCAGTACTTC	CASSKDRSSYEQYF
TRBD1	-	TRBV27	TRBJ2-2	TGTGCCAGCAGTCTGGGACAGGGTGGAGTAACCGGGGAGCTGTTTTTT	CASSLGQGGVTGELFF
-	-	TRBV11-2	TRBJ1-3	TGTGCCAGCAGTATAAACGGGGGGGCTGGAAACACCATATATTTT	CASSINGGAGNTIYF
-	-	TRBV5-1	TRBJ1-2	TGCGCCAGCAGCTTGGGGGCGAACTATGGCTACACCTTC	CASSLGANYGYTF
-	-	TRBV18	TRBJ1-5	TGTGCCAGCTCACCGGGACACATAAATCAGCCCCAGCATTTT	CASSPGHINQPQHF
-	-	TRBV3-1/TRBV3-2	TRBJ2-2	TGTGCCAGCAGCCCCGGGACCGGGGAGCTGTTTTTT	CASSPGTGELFF
TRBD1	-	TRBV7-8	TRBJ1-2	TGTGCCAGCAGCAGGGGGCTGGACTATGGCTACACCTTC	CASSRGLDYGYTF
-	once	TRBV12-5	TRBJ2-7	TGTGCTAGTGGTTTGGTAGGACTTCCCTACGAGCAGTACTTC	CASGLVGLPYEQYF
-	once	TRBV7-9	TRBJ2-7	TGTGCCAGCAGCTTATACGGTCGCTCCTACGAGCAGTACTTC	CASSLYGRSYEQYF
TRBD1	-	TRBV11-2	TRBJ1-5	TGTGCCAGCAGGATACAGGGGAGGAGCAAGCCCCAGCATTTT	CASRIQGRSKPQHF
-	-	TRBV11-3	TRBJ1-3	TGTGCCAGCAGCCCGGGTCCCGGAAACACCATATATTTT	CASSPGPGNTIYF
-	-	TRBV20-1	TRBJ1-1	TGCAGTGTTAGTGGGTGGAGCACAGGGTTAGCTTTCTTT	CSVSGWSTGLAFF
-	-	TRBV25-1	TRBJ1-3	TGTGCCAGCAGCTACACAGGGAACACCATATATTTT	CASSYTGNTIYF
-	-	TRBV12-3/TRBV12-4	TRBJ1-4	TGTGCCAGCAGCCAGCAGGGCGCATCGGGCCTGTTTTTT	CASSQQGASGLFF
-	-	TRBV9	TRBJ1-2	TGTGCCAGCAGCGTAGTTGGGGGGAACTATGGCTACACCTTC	CASSVVGGNYGYTF
TRBD1	-	TRBV6-5	TRBJ1-2	TGTGCCAGCAGTTACTCCCAGACAGGGGGAGGCCATGGCTACACCTTC	CASSYSQTGGGHGYTF
-	-	TRBV15	TRBJ1-1	TGTGCCACCAGCAGTCGGGGACATACGAACACTGAAGCTTTCTTT	CATSSRGHTNTEAFF
-	-	TRBV11-2	TRBJ1-2	TGTGCCAGCAGCCCTGGCGGGTCACCGGGGTATGGCTACACCTTC	CASSPGGSPGYGYTF